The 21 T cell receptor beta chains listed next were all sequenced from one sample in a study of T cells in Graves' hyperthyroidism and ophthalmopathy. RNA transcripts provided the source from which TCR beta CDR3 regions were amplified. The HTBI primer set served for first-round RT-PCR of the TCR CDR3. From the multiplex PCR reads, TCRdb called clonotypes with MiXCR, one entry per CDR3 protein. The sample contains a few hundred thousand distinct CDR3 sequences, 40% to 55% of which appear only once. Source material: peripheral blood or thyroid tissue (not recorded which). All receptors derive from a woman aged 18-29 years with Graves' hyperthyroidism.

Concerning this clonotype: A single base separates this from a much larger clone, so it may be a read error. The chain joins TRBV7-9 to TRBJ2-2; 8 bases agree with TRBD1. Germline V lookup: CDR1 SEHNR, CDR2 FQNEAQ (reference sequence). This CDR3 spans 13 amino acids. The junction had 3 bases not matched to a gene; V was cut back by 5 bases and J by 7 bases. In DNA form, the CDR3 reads TGTGCCAGCAGCCGGACAGGGTTCGGGGAGCTGTTTTTT. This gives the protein CASSRTGFGELFF.

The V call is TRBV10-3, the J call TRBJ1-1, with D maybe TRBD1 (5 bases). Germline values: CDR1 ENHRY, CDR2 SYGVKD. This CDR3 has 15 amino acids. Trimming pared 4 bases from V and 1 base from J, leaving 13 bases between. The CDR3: CAISGGVRENTEAFF. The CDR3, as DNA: TGTGCCATCAGTGGGGGGGTTAGGGAGAACACTGAAGCTTTCTTT.

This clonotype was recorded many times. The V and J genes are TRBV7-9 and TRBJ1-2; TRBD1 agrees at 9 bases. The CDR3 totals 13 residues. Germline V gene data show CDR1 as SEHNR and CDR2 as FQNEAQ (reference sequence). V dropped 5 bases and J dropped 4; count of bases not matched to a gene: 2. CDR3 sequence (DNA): TGTGCCAGCAGCAAGGGACAGGGCTATGGCTACACCTTC. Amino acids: CASSKGQGYGYTF.

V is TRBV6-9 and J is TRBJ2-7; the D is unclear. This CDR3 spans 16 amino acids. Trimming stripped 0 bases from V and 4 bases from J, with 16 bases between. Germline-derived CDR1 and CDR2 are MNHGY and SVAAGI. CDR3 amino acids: CASSYSDSRADYEQYF. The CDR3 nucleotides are TGTGCCAGCAGTTATTCTGACTCGAGAGCAGATTACGAGCAGTACTTC.

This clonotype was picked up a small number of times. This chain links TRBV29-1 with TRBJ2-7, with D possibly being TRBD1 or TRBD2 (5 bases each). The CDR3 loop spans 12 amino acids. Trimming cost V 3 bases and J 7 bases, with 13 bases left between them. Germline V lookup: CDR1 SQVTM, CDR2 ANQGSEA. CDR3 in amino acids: CSVDGAGGEQYF. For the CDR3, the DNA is TGCAGCGTTGATGGGGCAGGCGGGGAGCAGTACTTC.

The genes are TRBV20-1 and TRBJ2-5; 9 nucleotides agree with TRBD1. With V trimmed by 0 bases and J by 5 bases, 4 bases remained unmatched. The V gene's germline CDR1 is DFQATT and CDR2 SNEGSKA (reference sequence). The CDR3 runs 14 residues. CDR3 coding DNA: TGCAGTGCTAGAGATACCGGGACAGGGGAGACCCAGTACTTC. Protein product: CSARDTGTGETQYF.

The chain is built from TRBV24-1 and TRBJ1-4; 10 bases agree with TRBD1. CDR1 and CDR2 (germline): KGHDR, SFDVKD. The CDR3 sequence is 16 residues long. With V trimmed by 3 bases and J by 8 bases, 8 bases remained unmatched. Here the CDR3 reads CATSDTGTGAREKLFF. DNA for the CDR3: TGTGCCACCAGTGATACCGGGACAGGGGCTCGAGAAAAACTGTTTTTT.

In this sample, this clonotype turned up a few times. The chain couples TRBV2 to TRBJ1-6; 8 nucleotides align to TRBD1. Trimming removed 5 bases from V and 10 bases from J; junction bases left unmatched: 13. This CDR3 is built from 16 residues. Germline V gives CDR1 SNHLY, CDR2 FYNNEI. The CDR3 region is CASSLRQGKAGSPLHF. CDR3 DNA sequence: TGTGCCAGCAGTCTTCGACAGGGGAAGGCTGGGTCACCCCTCCACTTT.

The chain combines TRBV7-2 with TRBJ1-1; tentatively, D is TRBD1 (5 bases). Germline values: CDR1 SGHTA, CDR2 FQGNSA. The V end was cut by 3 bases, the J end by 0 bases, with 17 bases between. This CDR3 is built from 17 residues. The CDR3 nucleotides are TGTGCCAGCAGCTTTTCAGGGTCCGAGGACATGAACACTGAAGCTTTCTTT. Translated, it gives CASSFSGSEDMNTEAFF.

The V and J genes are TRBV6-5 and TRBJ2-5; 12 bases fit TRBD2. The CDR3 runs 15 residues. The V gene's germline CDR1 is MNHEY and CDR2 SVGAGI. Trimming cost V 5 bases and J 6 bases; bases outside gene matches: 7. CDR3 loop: CASSLAGGWGQTQYF. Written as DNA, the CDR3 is TGTGCCAGCAGTCTAGCGGGAGGGTGGGGACAGACCCAGTACTTC.

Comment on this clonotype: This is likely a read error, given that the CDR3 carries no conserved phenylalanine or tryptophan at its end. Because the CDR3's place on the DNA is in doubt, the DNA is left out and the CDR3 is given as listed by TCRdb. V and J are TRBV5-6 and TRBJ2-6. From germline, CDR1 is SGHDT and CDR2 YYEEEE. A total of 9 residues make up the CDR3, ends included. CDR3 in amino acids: CASTETLNT.

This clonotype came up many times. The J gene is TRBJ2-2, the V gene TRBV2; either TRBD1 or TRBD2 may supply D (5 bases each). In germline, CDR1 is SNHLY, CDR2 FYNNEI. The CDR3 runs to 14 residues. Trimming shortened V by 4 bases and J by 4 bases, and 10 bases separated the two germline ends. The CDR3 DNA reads TGTGCCAGCAGTGGCCGGGACGGCACCGGGGAGCTGTTTTTT. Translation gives CASSGRDGTGELFF. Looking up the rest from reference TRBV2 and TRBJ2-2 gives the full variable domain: EPEVTQTPSHQVTQMGQEVILRCVPISNHLYFYWYRQILGQKVEFLVSFYNNEISEKSEIFDDQFSVERPDGSNFTLKIRSTKLEDSAMYFCASSGRDGTGELFFGEGSRLTVL.

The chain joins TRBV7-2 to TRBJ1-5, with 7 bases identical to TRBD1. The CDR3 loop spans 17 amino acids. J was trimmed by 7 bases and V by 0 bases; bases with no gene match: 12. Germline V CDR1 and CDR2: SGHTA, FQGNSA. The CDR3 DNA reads TGTGCCAGCAGCTTAGCGCTGAGACAGGGAGTGGAGCAGCCCCAGCATTTT. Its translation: CASSLALRQGVEQPQHF.

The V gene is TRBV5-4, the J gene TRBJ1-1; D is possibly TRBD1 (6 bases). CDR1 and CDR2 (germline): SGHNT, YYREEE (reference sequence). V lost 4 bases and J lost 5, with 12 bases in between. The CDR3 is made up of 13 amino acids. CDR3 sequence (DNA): TGTGCCAGCAGCGCAAAAGGGGGGACTGAAGCTTTCTTT. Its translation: CASSAKGGTEAFF.

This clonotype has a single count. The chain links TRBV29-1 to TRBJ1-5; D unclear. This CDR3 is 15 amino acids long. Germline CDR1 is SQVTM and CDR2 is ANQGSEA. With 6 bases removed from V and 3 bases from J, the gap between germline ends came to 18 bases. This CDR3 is CSVGKTSGINQPQHF. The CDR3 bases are TGCAGCGTGGGGAAGACTAGCGGGATCAATCAGCCCCAGCATTTT.

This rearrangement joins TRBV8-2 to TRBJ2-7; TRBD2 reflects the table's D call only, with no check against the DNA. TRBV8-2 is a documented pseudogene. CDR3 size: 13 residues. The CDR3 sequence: CASTKGPPYEQYF. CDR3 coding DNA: TGTGCCAGCACTAAGGGCCCACCCTACGAGCAGTACTTC.

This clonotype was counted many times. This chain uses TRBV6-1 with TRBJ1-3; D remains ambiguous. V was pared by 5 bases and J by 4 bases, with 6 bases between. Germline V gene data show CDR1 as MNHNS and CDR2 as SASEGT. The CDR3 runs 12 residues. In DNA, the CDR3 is TGTGCCAGCAGTCGTCAAGGAAACACCATATATTTT. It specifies CASSRQGNTIYF.

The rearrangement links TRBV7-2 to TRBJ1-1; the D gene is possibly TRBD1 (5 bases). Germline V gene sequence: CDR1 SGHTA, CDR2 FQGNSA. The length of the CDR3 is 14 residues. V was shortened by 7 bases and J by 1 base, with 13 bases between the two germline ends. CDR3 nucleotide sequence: TGTGCCAGCACCCTTGGGGCTTCGAACACTGAAGCTTTCTTT. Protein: CASTLGASNTEAFF.

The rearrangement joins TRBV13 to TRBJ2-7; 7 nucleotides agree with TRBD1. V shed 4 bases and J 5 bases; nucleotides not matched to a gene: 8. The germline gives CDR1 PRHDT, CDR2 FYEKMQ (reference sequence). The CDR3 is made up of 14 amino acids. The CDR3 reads CASSSRRGRHEQYF. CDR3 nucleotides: TGTGCCAGCAGCTCCCGTAGGGGGCGACACGAGCAGTACTTC. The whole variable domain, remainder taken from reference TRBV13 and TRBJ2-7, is AAGVIQSPRHLIKEKRETATLKCYPIPRHDTVYWYQQGPGQDPQFLISFYEKMQSDKGSIPDRFSAQQFSDYHSELNMSSLELGDSALYFCASSSRRGRHEQYFGPGTRLTVT.

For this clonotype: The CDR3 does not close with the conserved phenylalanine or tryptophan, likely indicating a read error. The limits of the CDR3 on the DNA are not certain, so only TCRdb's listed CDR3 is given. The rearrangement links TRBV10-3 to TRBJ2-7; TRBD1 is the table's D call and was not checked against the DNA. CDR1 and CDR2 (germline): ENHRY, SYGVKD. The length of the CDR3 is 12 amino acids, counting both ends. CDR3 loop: CAISEGVGGILP.

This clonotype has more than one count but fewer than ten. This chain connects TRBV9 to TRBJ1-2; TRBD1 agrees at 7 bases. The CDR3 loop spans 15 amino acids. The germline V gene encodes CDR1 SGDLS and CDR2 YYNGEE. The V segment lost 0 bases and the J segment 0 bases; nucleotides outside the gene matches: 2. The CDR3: CASSVEGTANYGYTF. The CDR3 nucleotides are TGTGCCAGCAGCGTAGAGGGGACAGCTAACTATGGCTACACCTTC.